These T cell receptor beta chains were read from a single sample in a study of T cells after yellow fever vaccination. TCRdb reanalysed the 5' RACE reads using MiXCR and keeps one entry per CDR3 protein. The sample lists hundreds of thousands of distinct CDR3 sequences, roughly 14% occurring once. The source material was PBMCs, sampled on the day of the yellow fever booster vaccination. The receptors were sampled from a man aged 25 to 40 who received the YFV17D yellow fever vaccine. Each CDR3 is given with its conserved first and last residue. The D gene is left open where the match is weak. Clone sizes are given selectively: once, few, many, or a class where the clone is expanded.

>17|TRBJ2-1|TRBD2|TRBV5-1|few
CASSLFSGTSGRNEQFF
TGCGCCAGCAGCTTGTTTTCAGGGACTAGCGGGAGGAATGAGCAGTTCTTC
>13|TRBJ2-7|TRBD2|TRBV15|few
CATTASGTYEQYF
TGTGCCACCACTGCTAGCGGGACGTACGAGCAGTACTTC
>16|TRBJ2-3|TRBD2|TRBV7-9|few
CASSLPGTSSTDTQYF
TGTGCCAGCAGCCTCCCCGGGACTAGCAGCACAGATACGCAGTATTTT
>15|TRBJ2-7|NA|TRBV10-3|NA
CAISVGERSSYEQYF
TGTGCCATCAGTGTCGGGGAGCGGAGCTCCTACGAGCAGTACTTC
>17|TRBJ2-5|TRBD2|TRBV7-2|few
CASSPPGLAGGVETQYF
TGTGCCAGCAGCCCTCCGGGACTAGCGGGAGGAGTAGAGACCCAGTACTTC
>15|TRBJ2-7|TRBD1|TRBV6-5|few
CASSYAPGQAYEQYF
TGTGCCAGCAGTTACGCCCCGGGACAGGCCTACGAGCAGTACTTC
>14|TRBJ1-6|NA|TRBV4-3|NA
CASSQVSANSPLHF
TGCGCCAGCAGCCAAGTTTCAGCTAATTCACCCCTCCACTTT
>16|TRBJ2-5|TRBD2|TRBV7-2|NA
CASSFTSGTTGETQYF
TGTGCCAGCAGCTTTACTAGCGGGACCACAGGAGAGACCCAGTACTTC
>11|TRBJ2-1|NA|TRBV12-3/TRBV12-4|many
CASSLVDEQFF
TGCGCCAGCAGCTTGGTTGATGAGCAGTTCTTC
>12|TRBJ2-2|NA|TRBV20-1|few
CSALRSAGELFF
TGCAGTGCTCTGCGGAGCGCCGGGGAGCTGTTTTTT
>13|TRBJ2-7|NA|TRBV20-1|NA
CSAEDTVRNEQYF
TGCAGTGCCGAGGACACAGTGAGGAACGAGCAGTACTTC
>18|TRBJ2-5|TRBD2|TRBV5-1|few
CASSSLTRGLRASGTQYF
TGCGCCAGCAGCTCTCTCACCCGGGGACTAAGGGCGAGCGGGACCCAGTACTTC
>16|TRBJ1-4|NA|TRBV27|NA
CASSLSTQGPNEKLFF
TGTGCCAGCAGTTTATCGACGCAGGGCCCTAATGAAAAACTGTTTTTT
>15|TRBJ2-1|NA|TRBV20-1|once
CSAPTHGGTFLEQFF
TGCAGTGCGCCTACACATGGGGGAACATTCCTTGAGCAGTTCTTC
>15|TRBJ2-3|NA|TRBV9|few
CASSGSPTSTDTQYF
TGTGCCAGCAGCGGATCCCCAACTAGCACAGATACGCAGTATTTT
>16|TRBJ2-1|NA|TRBV18|once
CASSLQRDRSYNEQFF
TGTGCCAGCTCATTGCAACGGGACCGCTCCTACAATGAGCAGTTCTTC
>15|TRBJ2-7|NA|TRBV7-7|NA
CASSLGSGISYEQYF
TGTGCCAGCAGCTTAGGGTCGGGGATCTCCTACGAGCAGTACTTC
>16|TRBJ2-3|NA|TRBV20-1|NA
CSGRGSVWGRSDTQYF
TGCAGTGGTAGGGGGAGTGTTTGGGGGCGGAGTGATACGCAGTATTTT
>16|TRBJ2-7|TRBD1|TRBV7-9|NA
CASSSFTGDRGYEQYF
TGTGCCAGCAGCTCCTTTACTGGTGACAGGGGCTACGAGCAGTACTTC
>13|TRBJ2-7|NA|TRBV11-2|NA
CASSLKAGFEQYF
TGTGCCAGCAGCTTAAAAGCAGGATTCGAGCAGTACTTC
>18|TRBJ2-2|NA|TRBV10-2|NA
CASSGRGSDVTNTGELFF
TGCGCCAGCAGTGGGCGGGGAAGCGACGTCACGAACACCGGGGAGCTGTTTTTT
>14|TRBJ2-5|NA|TRBV9|few
CASSVGGVEETQYF
TGTGCCAGCAGCGTTGGGGGAGTGGAAGAGACCCAGTACTTC